The 21 T cell receptor beta chains reported below all come from one sample, sequenced in a study of post-analysis software for immune sequencing data. Whole-study findings and limits: About 5 TRBV segments appeared more often in patients than in controls, and TRBV5-6, TRBV5-1 and TRBV20-1 were among these.

The TCR beta cDNA libraries contained unique molecular identifiers. From the PCR reads, TCRdb called clonotypes with MiXCR, one entry per CDR3 protein. The data contain about 540,000 distinct CDR3 sequences, around 36% of them seen just once; the ten biggest clones take up 4.5% to 7.5%. These receptors' antigens are unknown. Sequences were obtained from blood. These receptors all stem from a girl aged 2 to 17 with multiple sclerosis.

This clonotype was counted many times. This sequence joins TRBV20-1 and TRBJ2-7; 9 bases match TRBD1. The CDR3 totals 16 residues. Germline trimming cut 6 bases from V and 6 bases from J; bases unmatched to any gene: 18. In germline, CDR1 is DFQATT, CDR2 SNEGSKA (reference sequence). Written as DNA, the CDR3 is TGCAGTGCCATACCTGCGACAGGGGGTATCCAACTCGAGCAGTACTTC. It yields the protein CSAIPATGGIQLEQYF.

J is TRBJ1-2 and V is TRBV5-1, with a weak D call TRBD1 (6 bases). Germline V gene data show CDR1 as SGHRS and CDR2 as YFSETQ. The germline V and J ends were trimmed by 4 bases and 7 bases, with 20 bases remaining between them. This CDR3 spans 15 amino acids. In DNA form, the CDR3 reads TGCGCCAGCAGCCCCGCTTCGGGGGGGGCAGGTGGCTACACCTTC. This translates into CASSPASGGAGGYTF.

Notes on this clonotype: One end of the junction does not line up with germline, which may come from a read error. The chain uses TRBV28 and TRBJ1-1; TRBD1 aligns across 7 bases. CDR1 is MDHEN and CDR2 is SYDVKM in the germline V gene. The CDR3 is 15 residues long. The CDR3 loop reads CVSSSIQGLYAEAFF. The CDR3, as DNA: TGTGTCAGCAGTTCCATACAGGGGTTGTACGCTGAAGCTTTCTTT.

The CDR3 coding sequence is TGTGCCATCGGGAGGGGCAACTACGAGCAGTACTTC. It is translated as CAIGRGNYEQYF. The V and J genes are TRBV10-3 and TRBJ2-7; 7 nucleotides match TRBD2. This CDR3 has 12 amino acids. Trimming at V came to 8 bases and at J to 3 bases, leaving 4 bases not matched to a gene. Per the germline V gene, CDR1 is ENHRY and CDR2 is SYGVKD.

The chain employs TRBV28 and TRBJ1-2; weak D call: TRBD1 (5 bases). CDR1 is MDHEN and CDR2 is SYDVKM in the germline V gene. This CDR3 region has 12 residues. Deletions cut 5 bases from V and 6 bases from J, with 10 bases between. CDR3 sequence: CASSRWGDGYTF. CDR3 in DNA: TGTGCCAGCAGTCGGTGGGGGGATGGCTACACCTTC.

The V call is TRBV11-2, the J call TRBJ1-4; no definite D call. Germline V gene sequence: CDR1 SGHAT, CDR2 FQNNGV. Deletions cut 4 bases from V and 3 bases from J, with 15 bases between. The CDR3 has 16 residues. Here the CDR3 DNA reads TGTGCCAGCAGCTGGGGTCGGATGAACTCTAATGAAAAACTGTTTTTT. Its translation: CASSWGRMNSNEKLFF.

This clonotype showed up just a few times. The chain couples TRBV5-1 to TRBJ1-1; no reliable D call. This CDR3 region has 14 residues. V was clipped by 5 bases and J by 1 base, with 12 bases between them. Per germline, CDR1 SGHRS and CDR2 YFSETQ. CDR3 coding DNA: TGCGCCAGCAGTTCGACCGCAGGGAACACTGAAGCTTTCTTT. Its translation: CASSSTAGNTEAFF.

The J gene is TRBJ1-3, the V gene TRBV12-3 or TRBV12-4, with 7 positions matching TRBD1. The CDR3 extends over 14 amino acids. The trim removed 3 bases at V and 4 bases at J, leaving 3 bases unmatched. In DNA, the CDR3 is TGTGCCAGCAGTTTGGGGACAGAGGGAAACACCATATATTTT. Translation: CASSLGTEGNTIYF.

This clonotype came up many times. The CDR3 loop is CASSRGGNQPQHF. Here the CDR3 DNA reads TGTGCCAGCAGCCGGGGGGGCAATCAGCCCCAGCATTTT. The chain has TRBV6-5 and TRBJ1-5; D perhaps matches TRBD1 (5 bases). From germline, CDR1 is MNHEY and CDR2 SVGAGI. The CDR3 totals 13 residues. Between the trimmed V and J ends, which lost 6 bases and 2 bases, there was a span of 8 bases.

This clonotype showed up many times. The V gene is TRBV5-6, the J gene TRBJ2-3; the match to TRBD1 covers 8 bases. CDR3 size: 15 residues. In germline, CDR1 is SGHDT, CDR2 YYEEEE. Unmatched junction bases numbered 4, after V lost 3 bases and J lost 1 base. The CDR3 sequence: CASSSPGQGTDTQYF. The CDR3 DNA sequence: TGTGCCAGCAGCTCGCCGGGACAGGGCACAGATACGCAGTATTTT.

The genes are TRBV4-1 and TRBJ2-1, with 7 bases identical to TRBD1. The CDR3 has 16 residues. Germline V gene data show CDR1 as MGHRA and CDR2 as YSYEKL. J gave up 7 bases and V 0 bases, and 9 bases lay outside the gene matches. The CDR3 here is CASSQDGRGYLNEQFF. CDR3 nucleotide sequence: TGCGCCAGCAGCCAAGACGGCAGGGGGTACTTGAATGAGCAGTTCTTC.

This clonotype occurred a few times. The V call is TRBV7-2, the J call TRBJ2-3; D call uncertain. Germline V gene data show CDR1 as SGHTA and CDR2 as FQGNSA. The CDR3 is 12 amino acids. V was trimmed by 3 bases and J by 6 bases, leaving 7 bases between them. The CDR3: CASSFPRDTQYF. In DNA, the CDR3 is TGTGCCAGCAGCTTCCCCCGGGATACGCAGTATTTT. Based on the CDR3 plus reference TRBV7-2 and TRBJ2-3, the full variable domain is GAGVSQSPSNKVTEKGKDVELRCDPISGHTALYWYRQSLGQGLEFLIYFQGNSAPDKSGLPSDRFSAERTGGSVSTLTIQRTQQEDSAVYLCASSFPRDTQYFGPGTRLTVL.

The genes are TRBV7-2 and TRBJ1-2; no firm D call. Germline V gives CDR1 SGHTA, CDR2 FQGNSA. The CDR3 runs to 14 residues. The ends were cut back, 1 base at V and 2 bases at J, with 8 bases in the middle. Here the CDR3 DNA reads TGTGCCAGCAGCTTAGAAAGGCAGAACTATGGCTACACCTTC. Translation: CASSLERQNYGYTF.

The chain links TRBV24-1 to TRBJ2-1; TRBD2 agrees at 13 bases. V was pared by 9 bases and J by 6 bases, with 4 bases of the junction left unmatched. The CDR3 extends over 14 amino acids. Germline V lookup: CDR1 KGHDR, CDR2 SFDVKD. The CDR3, as DNA: TGTGCCACCGGGACTAGCGGGGCTCGCAATGAGCAGTTCTTC. Its protein product is CATGTSGARNEQFF.

The chain joins TRBV5-1 to TRBJ2-3; D ambiguous. The ends were cut back, 0 bases at V and 0 bases at J, with 11 bases in the middle. CDR3 length: 16 residues. Germline V CDR1 and CDR2: SGHRS, YFSETQ. The CDR3, as DNA: TGCGCCAGCAGCTTGGTTAGAAGTTCTAGCACAGATACGCAGTATTTT. This encodes CASSLVRSSSTDTQYF.

The rearrangement links TRBV5-1 to TRBJ1-1; a weak D match, TRBD1 (5 bases). The CDR3 contains 11 residues. Trimming took off 6 bases at V and 7 bases at J, with 10 bases between the two ends. Germline V CDR1 and CDR2: SGHRS, YFSETQ. This CDR3 reads CASNQGLEAFF. CDR3 nucleotides: TGCGCCAGCAACCAGGGACTTGAAGCTTTCTTT. The whole variable domain, filled in from reference TRBV5-1 and TRBJ1-1, reads KAGVTQTPRYLIKTRGQQVTLSCSPISGHRSVSWYQQTPGQGLQFLFEYFSETQRNKGNFPGRFSGRQFSNSRSEMNVSTLELGDSALYLCASNQGLEAFFGQGTRLTVV.

This clonotype was counted only a few times. The chain uses TRBV9 and TRBJ1-1; D is ambiguous. Deletions cut 4 bases from V and 6 bases from J, with 13 bases between. Germline CDR1 and CDR2: SGDLS and YYNGEE. The CDR3 is made up of 13 amino acids. For the CDR3, the DNA is TGTGCCAGCAGCCCCCCAGGCAAGGCTGAAGCTTTCTTT. It specifies CASSPPGKAEAFF.

The rearrangement joins TRBV20-1 to TRBJ2-3; TRBD1 matches at 8 bases. From germline, CDR1 is DFQATT and CDR2 SNEGSKA (reference sequence). After removal of 5 bases from V and 4 bases from J, the junction contained 8 bases not matched to a gene. This CDR3 spans 14 amino acids. The CDR3 DNA is TGCAGTGCTCAACCGGGACAGGAGTCAGATACGCAGTATTTT. It specifies CSAQPGQESDTQYF.

The V gene is TRBV5-1, the J gene TRBJ2-4; D call uncertain. The ends were cut back, 1 base at V and 8 bases at J, with 10 bases in the middle. Germline assignment: CDR1 SGHRS and CDR2 YFSETQ. CDR3 length: 13 amino acids. The CDR3 nucleotides read TGCGCCAGCAGCTTGACGAACGTGGACATTCAGTACTTC. It translates to CASSLTNVDIQYF.

The chain combines TRBV18 with TRBJ2-5, with D perhaps matching TRBD1 (6 bases). The V and J ends lost 5 bases and 1 base respectively, with 11 bases between them. The CDR3 extends over 14 amino acids. Germline V CDR1 and CDR2: KGHSH, LQKENI. The CDR3 here is CASSSGTIQETQYF. CDR3 DNA sequence: TGTGCCAGCTCATCAGGGACAATCCAAGAGACCCAGTACTTC.

The rearrangement links TRBV7-6 to TRBJ1-1, with D perhaps TRBD1 (5 bases). This CDR3 spans 16 amino acids. From germline, CDR1 is SGHVS and CDR2 FNYEAQ. Trimming removed 0 bases from V and 4 bases from J, with 15 bases in between. The CDR3 region is CASSLALGAGFTEAFF. The DNA for the CDR3 is TGTGCCAGCAGCTTAGCGCTCGGGGCAGGGTTCACTGAAGCTTTCTTT.